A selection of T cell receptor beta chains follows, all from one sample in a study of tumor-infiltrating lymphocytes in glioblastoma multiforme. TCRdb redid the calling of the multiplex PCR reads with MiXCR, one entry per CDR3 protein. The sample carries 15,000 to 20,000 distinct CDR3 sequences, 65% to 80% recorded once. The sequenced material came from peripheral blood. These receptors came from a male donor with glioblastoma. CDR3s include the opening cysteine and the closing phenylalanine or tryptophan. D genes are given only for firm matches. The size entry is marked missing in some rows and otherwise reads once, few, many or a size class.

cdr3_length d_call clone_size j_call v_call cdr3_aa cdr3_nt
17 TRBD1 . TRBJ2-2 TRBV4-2 CASSPRAGQGGAGELFF TGTGCCAGCAGCCCCCGTGCCGGACAGGGCGGCGCCGGGGAGCTGTTTTTT
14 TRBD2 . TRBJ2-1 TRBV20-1 CSALAGGKNNEQFF TGCAGTGCACTAGCGGGAGGGAAGAACAATGAGCAGTTCTTC
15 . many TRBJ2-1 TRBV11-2 CASSLGIQAAGGQFF TGTGCCAGCAGCTTAGGAATACAGGCGGCCGGGGGGCAGTTCTTC
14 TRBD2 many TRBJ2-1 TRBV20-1 CSAMFSGRRDEQFF TGCAGTGCTATGTTTAGCGGGAGGCGCGATGAGCAGTTCTTC
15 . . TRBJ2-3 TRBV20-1 CSARGWVSGTDTQYF TGCAGTGCTAGAGGCTGGGTGTCGGGCACAGATACGCAATATTTT
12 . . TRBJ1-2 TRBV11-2 CASSFGSKGYTF TGTGCCAGCAGCTTCGGATCGAAGGGCTACACCTTC
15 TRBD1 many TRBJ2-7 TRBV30 CAWSETGTGGYEQYF TGTGCCTGGAGCGAGACCGGGACAGGGGGTTACGAGCAGTACTTC
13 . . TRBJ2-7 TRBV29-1 CRVGGQGLYEQYF TGCAGAGTTGGGGGTCAGGGGCTCTACGAGCAGTACTTC
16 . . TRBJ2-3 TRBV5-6 CASSLTLSGYTDTQYF TGTGCCAGCAGCCTCACCCTTTCCGGGTACACAGATACGCAGTATTTT
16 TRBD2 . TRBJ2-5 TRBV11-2 CGSGQTSSGNKETQYF TGTGGCAGCGGCCAGACCTCTAGCGGGAATAAAGAGACCCAGTACTTC